The clone carrying this TCR beta chain was observed a single time. This sample stems from a study of CD8 T cells in Susac syndrome. With V trimmed by 5 bases and J by 2 bases, 15 bases remained unmatched. Germline CDR1 and CDR2: SGHAT and FQNNGV. The CDR3 sequence is 19 residues long. Each multiple sclerosis control was a treatment-naive patient with relapsing-remitting disease that was either stable or active. Random hexamers were used to reverse transcribe about 0.45 to 1 ug of RNA. Amplification of TCR beta CDR3 spanned 54 Vbeta and 13 Jbeta via immunoSEQ multiplex PCR. TCRdb re-analysed the immunoSEQ multiplex PCR reads in MiXCR, keeping a single row per CDR3 protein. The repertoire has about 290,000 distinct CDR3 sequences, roughly 85% of them found once; the top ten carry around 0.22%.

The source of this sequence is a human donor with multiple sclerosis. The sample taken for sequencing was CD8+ T cells from PBMCs. The rearrangement joins TRBV11-2 to TRBJ2-1, with 10 bases identical to TRBD2. The DNA of the CDR3 is TGTGCCAGCAGCCCAGCCCTCACTACTAGCGGGAACACCTACAATGAGCAGTTCTTC. It codes for CASSPALTTSGNTYNEQFF.